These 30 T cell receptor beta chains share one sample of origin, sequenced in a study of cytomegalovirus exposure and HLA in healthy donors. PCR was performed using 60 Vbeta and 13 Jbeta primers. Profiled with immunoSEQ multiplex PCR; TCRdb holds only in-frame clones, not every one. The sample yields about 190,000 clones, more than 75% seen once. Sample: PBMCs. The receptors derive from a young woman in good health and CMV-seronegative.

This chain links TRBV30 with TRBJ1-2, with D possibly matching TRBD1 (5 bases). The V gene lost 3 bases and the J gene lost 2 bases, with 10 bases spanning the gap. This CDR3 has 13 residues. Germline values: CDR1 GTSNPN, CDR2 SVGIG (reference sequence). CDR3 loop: CAWSPGANYGYTF. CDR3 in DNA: TGTGCCTGGAGCCCTGGGGCCAACTATGGCTACACCTTC. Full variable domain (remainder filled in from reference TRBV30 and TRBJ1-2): SQTIHQWPATLVQPVGSPLSLECTVEGTSNPNLYWYRQAAGRGLQLLFYSVGIGQISSEVPQNLSASRPQDRQFILSSKKLLLSDSGFYLCAWSPGANYGYTFGSGTRLTVV.

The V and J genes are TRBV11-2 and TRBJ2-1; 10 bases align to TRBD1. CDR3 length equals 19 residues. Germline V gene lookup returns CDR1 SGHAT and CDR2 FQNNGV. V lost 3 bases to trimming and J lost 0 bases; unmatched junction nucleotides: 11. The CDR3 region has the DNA TGTGCCAGCAGCTTCAGGACAGGGGGTAGCACCCCCTCCTACAATGAGCAGTTCTTC. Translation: CASSFRTGGSTPSYNEQFF.

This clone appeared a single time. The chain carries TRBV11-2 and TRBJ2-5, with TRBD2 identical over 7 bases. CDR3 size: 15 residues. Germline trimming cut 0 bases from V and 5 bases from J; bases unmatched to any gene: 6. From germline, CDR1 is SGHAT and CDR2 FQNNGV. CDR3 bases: TGTGCCAGCAGCTTAGAGGGCGGGAGACGTGAGACCCAGTACTTC. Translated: CASSLEGGRRETQYF.

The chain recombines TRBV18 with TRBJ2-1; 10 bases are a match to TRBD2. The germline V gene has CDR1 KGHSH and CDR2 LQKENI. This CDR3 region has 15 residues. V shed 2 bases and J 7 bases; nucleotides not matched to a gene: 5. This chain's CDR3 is CASSPGTSDRNEQFF. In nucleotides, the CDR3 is TGTGCCAGCTCACCAGGGACTAGCGATCGGAATGAGCAGTTCTTC.

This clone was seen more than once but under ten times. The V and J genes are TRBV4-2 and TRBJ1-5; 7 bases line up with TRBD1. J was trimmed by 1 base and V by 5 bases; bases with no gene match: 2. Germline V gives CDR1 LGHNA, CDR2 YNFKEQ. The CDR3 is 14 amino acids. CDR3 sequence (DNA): TGTGCCAGCAGCGGGGGACAGAGCAATCAGCCCCAGCATTTT. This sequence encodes CASSGGQSNQPQHF.

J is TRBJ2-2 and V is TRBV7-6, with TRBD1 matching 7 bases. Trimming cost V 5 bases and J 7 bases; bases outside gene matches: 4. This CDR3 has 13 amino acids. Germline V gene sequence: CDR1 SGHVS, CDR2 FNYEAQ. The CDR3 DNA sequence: TGTGCCAGCAGCGAGGGGACAGTCGGGGAGCTGTTTTTT. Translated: CASSEGTVGELFF. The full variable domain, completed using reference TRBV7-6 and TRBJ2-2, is GAGVSQSPRYKVTKRGQDVALRCDPISGHVSLYWYRQALGQGPEFLTYFNYEAQQDKSGLPNDRFSAERPEGSISTLTIQRTEQRDSAMYRCASSEGTVGELFFGEGSRLTVL.

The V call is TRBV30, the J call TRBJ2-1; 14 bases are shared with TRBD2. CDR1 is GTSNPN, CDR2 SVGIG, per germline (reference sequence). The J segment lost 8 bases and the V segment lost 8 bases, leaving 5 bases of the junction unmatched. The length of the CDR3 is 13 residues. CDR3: CATAGLAGDEQFF. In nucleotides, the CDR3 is TGTGCCACAGCGGGACTAGCGGGAGATGAGCAGTTCTTC.

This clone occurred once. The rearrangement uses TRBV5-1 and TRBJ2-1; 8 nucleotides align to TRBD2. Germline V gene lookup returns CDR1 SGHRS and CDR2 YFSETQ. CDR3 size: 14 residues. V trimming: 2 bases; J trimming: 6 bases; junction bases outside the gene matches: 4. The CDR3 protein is CASSLTSGVNEQFF. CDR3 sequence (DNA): TGCGCCAGCAGCTTAACTAGCGGCGTCAATGAGCAGTTCTTC. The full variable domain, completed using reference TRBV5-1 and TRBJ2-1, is KAGVTQTPRYLIKTRGQQVTLSCSPISGHRSVSWYQQTPGQGLQFLFEYFSETQRNKGNFPGRFSGRQFSNSRSEMNVSTLELGDSALYLCASSLTSGVNEQFFGPGTRLTVL.

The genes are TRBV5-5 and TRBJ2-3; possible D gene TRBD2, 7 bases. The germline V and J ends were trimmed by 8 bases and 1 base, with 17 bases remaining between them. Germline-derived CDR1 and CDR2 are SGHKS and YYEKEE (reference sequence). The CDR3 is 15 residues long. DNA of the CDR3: TGTGCCAGTACCCTGGGGGCGGGAGGCACAGATACGCAGTATTTT. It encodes CASTLGAGGTDTQYF.

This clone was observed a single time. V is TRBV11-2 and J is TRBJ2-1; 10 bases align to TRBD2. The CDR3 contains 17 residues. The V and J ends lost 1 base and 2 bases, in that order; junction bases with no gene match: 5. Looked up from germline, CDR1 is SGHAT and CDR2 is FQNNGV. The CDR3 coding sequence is TGTGCCAGCAGCTTAGTGTCCCTAGCGGGGGCCTACAATGAGCAGTTCTTC. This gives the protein CASSLVSLAGAYNEQFF.

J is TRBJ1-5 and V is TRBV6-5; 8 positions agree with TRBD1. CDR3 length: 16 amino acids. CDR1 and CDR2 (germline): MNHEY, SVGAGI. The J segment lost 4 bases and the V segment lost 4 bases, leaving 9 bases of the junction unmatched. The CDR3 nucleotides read TGTGCCAGCAGTTCCGGGACAGGAGGGAGAAATCAGCCCCAGCATTTT. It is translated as CASSSGTGGRNQPQHF.

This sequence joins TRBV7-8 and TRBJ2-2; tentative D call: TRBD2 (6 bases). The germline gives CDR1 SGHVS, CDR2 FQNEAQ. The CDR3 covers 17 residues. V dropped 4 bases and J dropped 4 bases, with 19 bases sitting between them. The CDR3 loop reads CASSSTPGVRFTGELFF. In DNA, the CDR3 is TGTGCCAGCAGCTCGACCCCGGGGGTTAGGTTCACCGGGGAGCTGTTTTTT. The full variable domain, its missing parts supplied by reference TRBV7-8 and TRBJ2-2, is GAGVSQSPRYKVAKRGQDVALRCDPISGHVSLFWYQQALGQGPEFLTYFQNEAQLDKSGLPSDRFFAERPEGSVSTLKIQRTQQEDSAVYLCASSSTPGVRFTGELFFGEGSRLTVL.

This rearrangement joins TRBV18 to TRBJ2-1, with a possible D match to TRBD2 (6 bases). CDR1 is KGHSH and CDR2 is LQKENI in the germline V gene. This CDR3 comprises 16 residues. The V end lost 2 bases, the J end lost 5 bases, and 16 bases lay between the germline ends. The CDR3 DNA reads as TGTGCCAGCTCACCAGGTGGAGGGGCCTTTGACAATGAGCAGTTCTTC. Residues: CASSPGGGAFDNEQFF. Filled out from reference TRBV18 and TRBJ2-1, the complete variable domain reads NAGVMQNPRHLVRRRGQEARLRCSPMKGHSHVYWYRQLPEEGLKFMVYLQKENIIDESGMPKERFSAEFPKEGPSILRIQQVVRGDSAAYFCASSPGGGAFDNEQFFGPGTRLTVL.

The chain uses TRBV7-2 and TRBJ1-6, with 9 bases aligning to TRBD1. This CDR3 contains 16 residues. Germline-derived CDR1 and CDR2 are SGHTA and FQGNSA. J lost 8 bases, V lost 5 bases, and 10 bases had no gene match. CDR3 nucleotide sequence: TGTGCCAGCAGCCTACGTCGGGACAGGGCTGATTCACCCCTCCACTTT. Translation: CASSLRRDRADSPLHF.

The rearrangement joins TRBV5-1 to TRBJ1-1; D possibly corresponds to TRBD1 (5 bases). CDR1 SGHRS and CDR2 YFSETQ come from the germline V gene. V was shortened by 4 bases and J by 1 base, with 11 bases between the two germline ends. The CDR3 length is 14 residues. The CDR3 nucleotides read TGCGCCAGCAGCGAGAACGGACAGAACACTGAAGCTTTCTTT. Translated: CASSENGQNTEAFF. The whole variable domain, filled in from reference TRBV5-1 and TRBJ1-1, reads KAGVTQTPRYLIKTRGQQVTLSCSPISGHRSVSWYQQTPGQGLQFLFEYFSETQRNKGNFPGRFSGRQFSNSRSEMNVSTLELGDSALYLCASSENGQNTEAFFGQGTRLTVV.

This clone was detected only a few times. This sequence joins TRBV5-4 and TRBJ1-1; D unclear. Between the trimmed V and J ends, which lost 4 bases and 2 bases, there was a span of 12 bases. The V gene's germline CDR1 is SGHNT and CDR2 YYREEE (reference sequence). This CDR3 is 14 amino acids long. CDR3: CASSPWTGNTEAFF. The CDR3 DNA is TGTGCCAGCAGCCCCTGGACGGGAAACACTGAAGCTTTCTTT.

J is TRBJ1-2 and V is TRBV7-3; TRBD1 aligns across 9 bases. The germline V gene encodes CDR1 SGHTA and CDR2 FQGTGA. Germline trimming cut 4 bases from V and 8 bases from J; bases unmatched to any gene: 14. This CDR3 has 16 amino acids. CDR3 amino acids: CASSSSRDRAKSGYTF. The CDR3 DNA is TGTGCCAGCAGCTCCTCCCGGGACAGGGCTAAGTCGGGCTACACCTTC.

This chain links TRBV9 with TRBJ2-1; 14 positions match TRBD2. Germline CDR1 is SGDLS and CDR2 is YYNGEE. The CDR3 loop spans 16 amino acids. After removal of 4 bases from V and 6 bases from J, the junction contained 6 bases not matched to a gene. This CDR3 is CASSSGLAGAGNEQFF. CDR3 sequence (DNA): TGTGCCAGCAGCTCGGGACTAGCGGGAGCGGGCAATGAGCAGTTCTTC.

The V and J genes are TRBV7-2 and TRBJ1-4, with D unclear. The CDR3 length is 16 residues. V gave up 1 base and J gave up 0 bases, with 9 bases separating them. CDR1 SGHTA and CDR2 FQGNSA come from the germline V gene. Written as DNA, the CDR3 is TGTGCCAGCAGCTTAGGCGGATGGACAACTAATGAAAAACTGTTTTTT. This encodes CASSLGGWTTNEKLFF.

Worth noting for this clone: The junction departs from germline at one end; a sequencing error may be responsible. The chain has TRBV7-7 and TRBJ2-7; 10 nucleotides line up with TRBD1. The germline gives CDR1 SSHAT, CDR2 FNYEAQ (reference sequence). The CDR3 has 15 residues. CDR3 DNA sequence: TGTGCTAGCAGCGTGGGGACAGGGGCTAGCTACGAGCAGTACTTC. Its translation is CASSVGTGASYEQYF.

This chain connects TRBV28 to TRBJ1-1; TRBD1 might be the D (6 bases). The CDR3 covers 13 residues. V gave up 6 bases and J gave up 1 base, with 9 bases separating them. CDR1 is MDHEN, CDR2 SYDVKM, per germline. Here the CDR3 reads CASSVGGNTEAFF. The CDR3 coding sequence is TGTGCCAGCAGCGTAGGGGGGAACACTGAAGCTTTCTTT.

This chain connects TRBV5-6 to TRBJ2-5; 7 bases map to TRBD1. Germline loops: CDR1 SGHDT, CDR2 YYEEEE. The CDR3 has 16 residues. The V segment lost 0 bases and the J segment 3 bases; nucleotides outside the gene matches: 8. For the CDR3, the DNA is TGTGCCAGCAGCTTGGATGGGGCAGGGGGTAAAGAGACCCAGTACTTC. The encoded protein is CASSLDGAGGKETQYF. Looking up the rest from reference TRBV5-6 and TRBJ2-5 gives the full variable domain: DAGVTQSPTHLIKTRGQQVTLRCSPKSGHDTVSWYQQALGQGPQFIFQYYEEEERQRGNFPDRFSGHQFPNYSSELNVNALLLGDSALYLCASSLDGAGGKETQYFGPGTRLLVL.

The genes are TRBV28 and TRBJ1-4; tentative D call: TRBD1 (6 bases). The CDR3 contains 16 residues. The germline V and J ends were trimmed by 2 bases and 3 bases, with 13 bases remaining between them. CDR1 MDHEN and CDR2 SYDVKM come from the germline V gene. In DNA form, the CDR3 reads TGTGCCAGCAGTTTAACCCCAGGGGCCGCTAATGAAAAACTGTTTTTT. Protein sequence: CASSLTPGAANEKLFF.

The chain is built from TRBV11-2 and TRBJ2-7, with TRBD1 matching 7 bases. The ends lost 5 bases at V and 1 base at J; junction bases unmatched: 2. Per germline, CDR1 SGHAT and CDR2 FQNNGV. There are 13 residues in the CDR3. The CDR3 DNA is TGTGCCAGCAGCGTGACAGGGTCCTACGAGCAGTACTTC. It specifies CASSVTGSYEQYF.

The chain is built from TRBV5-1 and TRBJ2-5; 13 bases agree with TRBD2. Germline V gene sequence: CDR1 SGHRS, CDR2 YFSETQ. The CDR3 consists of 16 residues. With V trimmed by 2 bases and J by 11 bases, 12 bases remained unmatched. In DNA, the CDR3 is TGCGCCAGCAGCTTTACTAGCGGGGGGGCCGGAGGAGAGCAGTACTTC. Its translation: CASSFTSGGAGGEQYF.

CDR3: CAISPREYEQFF. CDR3 DNA sequence: TGTGCCATCAGTCCGAGGGAATATGAGCAGTTCTTC. The chain combines TRBV10-3 with TRBJ2-1, with a tentative D call TRBD2 (5 bases). The V gene's germline CDR1 is ENHRY and CDR2 SYGVKD. V was clipped by 5 bases and J by 8 bases, with 10 bases between them. The length of the CDR3 is 12 residues.

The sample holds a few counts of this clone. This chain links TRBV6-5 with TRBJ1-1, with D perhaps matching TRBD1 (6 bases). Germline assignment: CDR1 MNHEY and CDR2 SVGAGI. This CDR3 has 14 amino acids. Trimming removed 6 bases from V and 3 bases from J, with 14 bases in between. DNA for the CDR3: TGTGCCAGCAGCCGAACAGGGAGGGACACTGAAGCTTTCTTT. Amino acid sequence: CASSRTGRDTEAFF.

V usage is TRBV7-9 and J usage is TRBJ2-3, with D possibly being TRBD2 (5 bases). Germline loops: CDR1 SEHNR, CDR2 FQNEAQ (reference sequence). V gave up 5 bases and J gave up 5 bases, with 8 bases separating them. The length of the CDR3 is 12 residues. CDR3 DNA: TGTGCCAGCAGCCCTGAGGGAGATACGCAGTATTTT. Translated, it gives CASSPEGDTQYF.

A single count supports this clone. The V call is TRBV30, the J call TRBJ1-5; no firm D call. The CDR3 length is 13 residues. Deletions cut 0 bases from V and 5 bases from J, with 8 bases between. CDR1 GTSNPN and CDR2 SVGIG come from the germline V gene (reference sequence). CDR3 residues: CAWSVAVDQPQHF. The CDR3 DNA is TGTGCCTGGAGTGTGGCCGTTGATCAGCCCCAGCATTTT.

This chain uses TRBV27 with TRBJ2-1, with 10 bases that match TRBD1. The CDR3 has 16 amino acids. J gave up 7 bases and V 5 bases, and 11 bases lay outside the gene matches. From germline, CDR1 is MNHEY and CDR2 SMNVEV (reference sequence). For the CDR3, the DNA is TGTGCCAGCAGTCCCCTGGGACAGGGGATTAAAAATGAGCAGTTCTTC. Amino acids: CASSPLGQGIKNEQFF.